The 30 T cell receptor beta chains presented below share a single source sample, sequenced in a study of cytomegalovirus exposure and HLA in healthy donors. The PCR had 60 Vbeta and 13 Jbeta primers. Produced via immunoSEQ multiplex PCR; TCRdb's table is partial and in-frame only. The repertoire table contains around 75,000 clones. The sequenced sample was PBMCs. The receptors derive from a boy younger than 18 in good health and CMV-seronegative.

The rearrangement uses TRBV6-5 and TRBJ1-3, with D tentatively TRBD1 (5 bases). Germline assignment: CDR1 MNHEY and CDR2 SVGAGI. Between the trimmed V and J ends, which lost 4 bases and 2 bases, there was a span of 15 bases. CDR3 size: 16 residues. The CDR3 DNA is TGTGCCAGCAGTTTTCGGGGGGATTATGCTGGAAACACCATATATTTT. This encodes CASSFRGDYAGNTIYF.

The chain joins TRBV4-1 to TRBJ1-4; D perhaps matches TRBD1 (5 bases). This CDR3 spans 15 amino acids. Germline V gives CDR1 MGHRA, CDR2 YSYEKL. V lost 4 bases and J 4 bases, leaving 13 bases between the germline ends. Written as DNA, the CDR3 is TGCGCCAGCAGCCCCCAGCGGGGCCTTAATGAAAAACTGTTTTTT. Residues: CASSPQRGLNEKLFF.

Of note for this clone: A read error may account for a junction end that differs from germline. The chain couples TRBV30 to TRBJ1-5, with D perhaps matching TRBD1 (6 bases). The V gene's germline CDR1 is GTSNPN and CDR2 SVGIG (reference sequence). This CDR3 is built from 15 residues. The CDR3 DNA follows: TGTGCCGGGAGTGTATTAGCAGGGGCAGGTCAGCCCCAGCATTTT. This translates into CAGSVLAGAGQPQHF.

The V and J genes are TRBV4-2 and TRBJ2-3, with 8 bases that match TRBD2. This CDR3 contains 16 residues. Trimming removed 1 base from V and 3 bases from J; junction bases left unmatched: 6. Germline CDR1 LGHNA, CDR2 YNFKEQ. CDR3 protein: CASSQVRSSGTDTQYF. The CDR3 DNA sequence: TGTGCCAGCAGCCAAGTTAGGTCTAGCGGGACAGATACGCAGTATTTT.

This chain uses TRBV10-3 with TRBJ1-2; no reliable D call. V was clipped by 4 bases and J by 4 bases, with 10 bases between them. Germline V CDR1 and CDR2: ENHRY, SYGVKD. The CDR3 has 13 residues. DNA of the CDR3: TGTGCCATCAGTGTCGAGGGCAGCTATGGCTACACCTTC. This codes for CAISVEGSYGYTF.

This chain uses TRBV7-8 with TRBJ2-7; weak D call: TRBD1 (6 bases). The CDR3 has 13 residues. Per germline, CDR1 SGHVS and CDR2 FQNEAQ. V was pared by 7 bases and J by 2 bases, with 12 bases between. CDR3 bases: TGTGCCAGCACCAACAAGGGGGCCTACGAGCAGTACTTC. As protein: CASTNKGAYEQYF. Combining the CDR3 with reference TRBV7-8 and TRBJ2-7 gives the whole variable domain GAGVSQSPRYKVAKRGQDVALRCDPISGHVSLFWYQQALGQGPEFLTYFQNEAQLDKSGLPSDRFFAERPEGSVSTLKIQRTQQEDSAVYLCASTNKGAYEQYFGPGTRLTVT.

This chain uses TRBV29-1 with TRBJ2-7; 10 positions match TRBD1. Losses at the gene ends were 3 bases for V and 5 bases for J; bases not matched to a gene: 4. This CDR3 has 13 amino acids. The germline V gene has CDR1 SQVTM and CDR2 ANQGSEA. This CDR3 reads CSVERDRGHEQYF. The CDR3, as DNA: TGCAGCGTTGAGAGGGACAGGGGTCACGAGCAGTACTTC.

V and J are TRBV6-1 and TRBJ1-3; D unresolved. V lost 4 bases and J 0 bases, leaving 10 bases between the germline ends. Germline V lookup: CDR1 MNHNS, CDR2 SASEGT. This CDR3 contains 15 residues. In DNA, the CDR3 is TGTGCCAGCAGTGGACAAATCTACTCTGGAAACACCATATATTTT. Translating gives CASSGQIYSGNTIYF.

The CDR3 DNA follows: TGTGCCAGCAGCCCCGGACTAGCGTCTTTTGAGCAGTTCTTC. Translating gives CASSPGLASFEQFF. The J gene is TRBJ2-1, the V gene TRBV4-2; 9 nucleotides agree with TRBD2. CDR1 and CDR2 (germline): LGHNA, YNFKEQ. CDR3 length equals 14 residues. Trimming at V came to 4 bases and at J to 9 bases, leaving 7 bases not matched to a gene.

V is TRBV7-2 and J is TRBJ1-1; the D gene is possibly TRBD1 (6 bases). Trimming stripped 5 bases from V and 7 bases from J, with 14 bases between. The CDR3 is made up of 13 amino acids. Germline assignment: CDR1 SGHTA and CDR2 FQGNSA. CDR3 coding DNA: TGTGCCAGCAGCCTAAACCGGGACAATGAAGCTTTCTTT. This codes for CASSLNRDNEAFF.

V gene TRBV4-1 combines with J gene TRBJ2-1, with a weak D call TRBD2 (5 bases). CDR3 length: 15 residues. The germline V gene encodes CDR1 MGHRA and CDR2 YSYEKL. The V end was cut by 0 bases, the J end by 0 bases, with 6 bases between. CDR3 sequence: CASSQEGSSYNEQFF. CDR3 nucleotide sequence: TGCGCCAGCAGCCAAGAAGGGAGCTCCTACAATGAGCAGTTCTTC.

The rearrangement uses TRBV10-3 and TRBJ1-5; 9 nucleotides line up with TRBD1. There are 15 residues in the CDR3. The germline gives CDR1 ENHRY, CDR2 SYGVKD. Germline trimming cut 6 bases from V and 3 bases from J; bases unmatched to any gene: 6. This chain's CDR3 is CAISRDRDSNQPQHF. In DNA form, the CDR3 reads TGTGCCATCAGCCGGGACAGGGATTCCAATCAGCCCCAGCATTTT.

The chain uses TRBV27 and TRBJ1-5; possible D gene TRBD1, 6 bases. Per germline, CDR1 MNHEY and CDR2 SMNVEV (reference sequence). Trimming removed 11 bases at V and 0 bases at J, with 14 bases between. CDR3 length: 14 amino acids. CDR3: CASKGHFSNQPQHF. In nucleotides, the CDR3 is TGTGCCTCAAAGGGACACTTTAGCAATCAGCCCCAGCATTTT.

The chain recombines TRBV6-4 with TRBJ2-6; D is uncertain. Deletions cut 6 bases from V and 2 bases from J, with 11 bases between. Germline-derived CDR1 and CDR2 are MRHNA and SNTAGT. The CDR3 length is 15 residues. CDR3 region: CASSPGTTGANVLTF. Written as DNA, the CDR3 is TGTGCCAGCAGCCCCGGCACTACTGGGGCCAACGTCCTGACTTTC.

V usage is TRBV6-6 and J usage is TRBJ1-1; weak D call: TRBD1 (6 bases). This CDR3 has 13 residues. The ends were cut back, 5 bases at V and 8 bases at J, with 15 bases in the middle. The germline V gene encodes CDR1 MNHNY and CDR2 SVGAGI (reference sequence). CDR3 bases: TGTGCCAGCAGTCCGCAGGGGAGAAAGGAAGCTTTCTTT. Protein product: CASSPQGRKEAFF.

The rearrangement joins TRBV6-5 to TRBJ2-1; TRBD2 matches at 11 bases. The V gene end was trimmed by 5 bases and the J gene end by 4 bases; junction bases not matched to a gene: 4. The CDR3 has 15 residues. From germline, CDR1 is MNHEY and CDR2 SVGAGI. This CDR3 is CASSIGTSGYNEQFF. CDR3 coding DNA: TGTGCCAGCAGTATAGGGACTAGCGGTTACAATGAGCAGTTCTTC.

The V call is TRBV5-1, the J call TRBJ1-1, with 10 positions matching TRBD1. Germline V gives CDR1 SGHRS, CDR2 YFSETQ. With 0 bases clipped from V and 3 bases from J, the junction kept 8 bases outside the gene matches. CDR3 size: 17 residues. The CDR3 coding sequence is TGCGCCAGCAGCTTGGCGAAGGGACAGGGGAGGGACACTGAAGCTTTCTTT. Residues: CASSLAKGQGRDTEAFF.

The rearrangement joins TRBV10-1 to TRBJ1-1; D ambiguous. The CDR3 covers 12 residues. Germline assignment: CDR1 WNHNN and CDR2 SYGVQD (reference sequence). The V gene lost 4 bases and the J gene lost 5 bases, with 8 bases spanning the gap. CDR3 in amino acids: CASSASGTEAFF. Written as DNA, the CDR3 is TGCGCCAGCAGTGCATCGGGGACTGAAGCTTTCTTT.

The CDR3 region is CAWSAGTGLSGNTIYF. The CDR3 DNA sequence: TGTGCCTGGAGTGCGGGGACAGGACTCTCTGGAAACACCATATATTTT. V is TRBV30 and J is TRBJ1-3; 8 nucleotides agree with TRBD1. CDR3 length equals 16 residues. The germline CDR1 and CDR2 sequences are GTSNPN and SVGIG (reference sequence). Trimming removed 1 base from V and 0 bases from J; junction bases left unmatched: 5.

The V call is TRBV9, the J call TRBJ2-1, with D possibly matching TRBD2 (5 bases). Deletions cut 0 bases from V and 5 bases from J, with 12 bases between. CDR1 and CDR2 from the germline V gene are SGDLS and YYNGEE. The CDR3 spans 15 residues. The CDR3 loop is CASSVGGRADNEQFF. CDR3 DNA sequence: TGTGCCAGCAGCGTAGGCGGGCGGGCGGACAATGAGCAGTTCTTC. Together with reference TRBV9 and TRBJ2-1, the CDR3 gives the full variable domain: DSGVTQTPKHLITATGQRVTLRCSPRSGDLSVYWYQQSLDQGLQFLIQYYNGEERAKGNILERFSAQQFPDLHSELNLSSLELGDSALYFCASSVGGRADNEQFFGPGTRLTVL.

The chain is built from TRBV10-2 and TRBJ2-1, with unresolved D. The CDR3 is made up of 14 amino acids. Trimming cost V 4 bases and J 0 bases, with 7 bases left between them. Germline-derived CDR1 and CDR2 are WSHSY and SAAADI. CDR3 nucleotides: TGCGCCAGCAGTGGAGAAAGCTCCTACAATGAGCAGTTCTTC. Its translation is CASSGESSYNEQFF.

The J gene is TRBJ1-6, the V gene TRBV7-9; 9 bases line up with TRBD1. V shed 0 bases and J 8 bases; nucleotides not matched to a gene: 5. CDR3 length equals 16 residues. The germline V gene has CDR1 SEHNR and CDR2 FQNEAQ (reference sequence). The CDR3 sequence: CASSLALQGADSPLHF. DNA of the CDR3: TGTGCCAGCAGCTTAGCTTTACAGGGGGCCGATTCACCCCTCCACTTT.

The rearrangement uses TRBV7-9 and TRBJ1-5; no clear D. CDR1 and CDR2 (germline): SEHNR, FQNEAQ (reference sequence). Trimming took off 0 bases at V and 0 bases at J, with 3 bases between the two ends. The CDR3 runs 14 residues. The CDR3 coding sequence is TGTGCCAGCAGCTTAGCCGGTAGCAATCAGCCCCAGCATTTT. Translation gives CASSLAGSNQPQHF.

The chain uses TRBV27 and TRBJ2-7; perhaps TRBD2 as D (5 bases). V gave up 5 bases and J gave up 2 bases, with 22 bases separating them. Germline V CDR1 and CDR2: MNHEY, SMNVEV (reference sequence). The CDR3 loop spans 17 amino acids. The CDR3 DNA reads TGTGCCAGCAGTCCGCGGGCTACTAGTGGGATTACCTACGAGCAGTACTTC. Protein product: CASSPRATSGITYEQYF.

This chain links TRBV9 with TRBJ1-2; 9 bases agree with TRBD1. V lost 0 bases, J lost 7 bases, and 4 bases stayed unmatched. This CDR3 has 14 amino acids. Germline CDR1 reads SGDLS; CDR2 reads YYNGEE. This CDR3 reads CASSVVETGGGYTF. In DNA, the CDR3 is TGTGCCAGCAGCGTAGTTGAGACAGGGGGTGGCTACACCTTC.

This chain joins TRBV5-1 and TRBJ2-3, with a weak D call TRBD2 (6 bases). The germline V gene has CDR1 SGHRS and CDR2 YFSETQ. With 7 bases removed from V and 6 bases from J, the gap between germline ends came to 18 bases. This CDR3 is built from 14 residues. CDR3 nucleotide sequence: TGCGCCAGCCGCGGCGCGGGGTCGGTGGATACGCAGTATTTT. This translates into CASRGAGSVDTQYF. Variable domain in full (rest from reference TRBV5-1 and TRBJ2-3): KAGVTQTPRYLIKTRGQQVTLSCSPISGHRSVSWYQQTPGQGLQFLFEYFSETQRNKGNFPGRFSGRQFSNSRSEMNVSTLELGDSALYLCASRGAGSVDTQYFGPGTRLTVL.

The chain links TRBV10-3 to TRBJ2-7; TRBD1 aligns across 11 bases. V dropped 4 bases and J dropped 4; count of bases not matched to a gene: 3. Germline CDR1 ENHRY, CDR2 SYGVKD. The CDR3 totals 14 residues. The CDR3 bases are TGTGCCATCAGTGTTGGACAGGGGGCATACGAGCAGTACTTC. The encoded protein is CAISVGQGAYEQYF.

The V and J genes are TRBV29-1 and TRBJ2-7; 7 bases align to TRBD1. Germline CDR1 is SQVTM and CDR2 is ANQGSEA. The CDR3 spans 14 residues. J was trimmed by 0 bases and V by 4 bases; bases with no gene match: 6. The CDR3 DNA reads TGCAGCGTTGCAGGGGGTCAAGGCTCCTACGAGCAGTACTTC. Protein sequence: CSVAGGQGSYEQYF.

J is TRBJ2-7 and V is TRBV27, with D perhaps TRBD1 (5 bases). This CDR3 has 13 amino acids. The V gene's germline CDR1 is MNHEY and CDR2 SMNVEV (reference sequence). V gave up 7 bases and J gave up 6 bases, with 16 bases separating them. DNA for the CDR3: TGTGCCAGCATGACAGCAGGGTGGGGCGAGCAGTACTTC. Translating it yields CASMTAGWGEQYF.

The J gene is TRBJ2-7, the V gene TRBV10-3, with 9 bases lining up with TRBD2. Germline V CDR1 and CDR2: ENHRY, SYGVKD. V shed 7 bases, J shed 5 bases, and the junction held 9 bases outside the gene matches. The CDR3 covers 14 residues. CDR3 loop: CAITPRSGGDEQYF. The CDR3 DNA sequence: TGTGCCATCACCCCCCGTAGCGGGGGTGACGAGCAGTACTTC.